This T cell receptor beta chain was profiled in a study of identical twins. In this sample, this clonotype turned up a few times. Its antigen is not known. Every one of the donors was a healthy Caucasian. A universal primer binding site was introduced by template switching. The final cDNA contained unique molecular identifiers. MiXCR, applied by TCRdb to the 5' RACE reads, yields one record per CDR3 protein. The data show about 660,000 distinct CDR3 sequences, over 8.5% seen once. Germline lookup yields CDR1 LNHDA and CDR2 SQIVND (reference sequence). Trimming cost V 7 bases and J 0 bases; bases outside gene matches: 3. The CDR3 loop spans 14 amino acids. Overall study findings and caveats: There is a chance that invariant MAIT and iNKT cells partially muddied zero-insertion analyses.

This sample also belongs to another study, concerning yellow fever vaccine responses in identical twins. That source adds: Reportedly, twins showed a vaccine T cell response that looked partly convergent and partly personalized.

Sequenced input: PBMCs. The J gene is TRBJ2-3, the V gene TRBV19; 8 bases align to TRBD1. This sequence was found in a young woman in good health. In DNA, the CDR3 is TGTGCCAGTACGTGGACAGGGAGCACAGATACGCAGTATTTT. It translates to CASTWTGSTDTQYF.